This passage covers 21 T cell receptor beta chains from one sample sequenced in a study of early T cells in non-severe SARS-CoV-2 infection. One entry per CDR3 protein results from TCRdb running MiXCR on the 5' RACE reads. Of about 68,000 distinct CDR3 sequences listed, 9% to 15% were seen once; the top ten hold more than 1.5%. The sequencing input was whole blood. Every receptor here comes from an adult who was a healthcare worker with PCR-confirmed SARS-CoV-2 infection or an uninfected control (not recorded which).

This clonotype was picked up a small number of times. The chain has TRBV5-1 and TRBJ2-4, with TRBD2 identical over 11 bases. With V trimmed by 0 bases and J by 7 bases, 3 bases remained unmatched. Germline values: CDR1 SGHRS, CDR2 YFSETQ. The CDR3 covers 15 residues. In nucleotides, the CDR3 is TGCGCCAGCAGCTTGGCCCCTAGCGGGGGGAACATTCAGTACTTC. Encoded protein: CASSLAPSGGNIQYF. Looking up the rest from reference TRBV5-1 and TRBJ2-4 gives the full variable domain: KAGVTQTPRYLIKTRGQQVTLSCSPISGHRSVSWYQQTPGQGLQFLFEYFSETQRNKGNFPGRFSGRQFSNSRSEMNVSTLELGDSALYLCASSLAPSGGNIQYFGAGTRLSVL.

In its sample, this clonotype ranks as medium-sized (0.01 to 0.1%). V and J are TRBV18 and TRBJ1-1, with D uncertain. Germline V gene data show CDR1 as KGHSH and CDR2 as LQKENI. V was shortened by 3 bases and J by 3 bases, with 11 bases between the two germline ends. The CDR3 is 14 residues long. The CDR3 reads CASSPWVLDTEAFF. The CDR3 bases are TGTGCCAGCTCACCGTGGGTATTGGACACTGAAGCTTTCTTT.

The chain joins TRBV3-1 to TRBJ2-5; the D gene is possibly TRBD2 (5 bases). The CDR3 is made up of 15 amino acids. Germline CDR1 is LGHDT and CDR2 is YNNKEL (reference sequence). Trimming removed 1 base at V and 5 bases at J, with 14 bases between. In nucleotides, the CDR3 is TGTGCCAGCAGCCAAGGCCCCACCGGGGTGGAGACCCAGTACTTC. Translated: CASSQGPTGVETQYF.

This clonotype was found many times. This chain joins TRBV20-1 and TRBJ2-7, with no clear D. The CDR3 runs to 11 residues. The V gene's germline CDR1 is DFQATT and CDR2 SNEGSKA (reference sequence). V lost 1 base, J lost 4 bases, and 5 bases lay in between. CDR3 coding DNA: TGCAGTGCTAGAGTGGGTTACGAGCAGTACTTC. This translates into CSARVGYEQYF.

This CDR3 is CASSSPQGPSGNTIYF. The CDR3, as DNA: TGTGCCAGCAGCTCCCCCCAGGGACCCTCTGGAAACACCATATATTTT. The V and J genes are TRBV11-2 and TRBJ1-3, with a weak D call TRBD1 (5 bases). This CDR3 contains 16 residues. The V gene's germline CDR1 is SGHAT and CDR2 FQNNGV. Trimming removed 4 bases at V and 0 bases at J, with 13 bases between.

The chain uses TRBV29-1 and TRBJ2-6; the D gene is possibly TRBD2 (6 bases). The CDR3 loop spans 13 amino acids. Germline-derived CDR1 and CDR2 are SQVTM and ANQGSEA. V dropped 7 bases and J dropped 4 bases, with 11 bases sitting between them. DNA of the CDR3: TGCAGCGCCGGGGGTGCAGGGGCCAACGTCCTGACTTTC. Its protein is CSAGGAGANVLTF.

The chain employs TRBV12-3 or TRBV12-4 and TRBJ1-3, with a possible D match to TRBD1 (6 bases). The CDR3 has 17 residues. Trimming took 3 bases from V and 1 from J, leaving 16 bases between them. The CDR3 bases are TGTGCCAGCAGTTTCCGGCAGGGGATGGGATCTGGAAACACCATATATTTT. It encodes CASSFRQGMGSGNTIYF.

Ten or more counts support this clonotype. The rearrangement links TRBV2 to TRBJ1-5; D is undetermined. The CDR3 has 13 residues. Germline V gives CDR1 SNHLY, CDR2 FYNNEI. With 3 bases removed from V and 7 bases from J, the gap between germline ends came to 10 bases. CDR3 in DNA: TGTGCCAGCAGTGAGGGAGGGTTCCAGCCCCAGCATTTT. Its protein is CASSEGGFQPQHF. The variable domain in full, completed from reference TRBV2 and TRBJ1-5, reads EPEVTQTPSHQVTQMGQEVILRCVPISNHLYFYWYRQILGQKVEFLVSFYNNEISEKSEIFDDQFSVERPDGSNFTLKIRSTKLEDSAMYFCASSEGGFQPQHFGDGTRLSIL.

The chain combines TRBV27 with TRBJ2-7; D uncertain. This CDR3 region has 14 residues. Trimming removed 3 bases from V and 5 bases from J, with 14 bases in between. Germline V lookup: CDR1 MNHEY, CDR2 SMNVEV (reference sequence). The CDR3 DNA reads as TGTGCCAGCAGTTTTTCGCAGTACGCTAACGAGCAGTACTTC. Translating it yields CASSFSQYANEQYF.

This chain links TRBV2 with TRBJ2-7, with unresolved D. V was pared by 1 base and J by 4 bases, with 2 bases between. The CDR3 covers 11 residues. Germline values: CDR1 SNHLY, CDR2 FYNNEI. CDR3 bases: TGTGCCAGCAGTGAAGGTTACGAGCAGTACTTC. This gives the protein CASSEGYEQYF.

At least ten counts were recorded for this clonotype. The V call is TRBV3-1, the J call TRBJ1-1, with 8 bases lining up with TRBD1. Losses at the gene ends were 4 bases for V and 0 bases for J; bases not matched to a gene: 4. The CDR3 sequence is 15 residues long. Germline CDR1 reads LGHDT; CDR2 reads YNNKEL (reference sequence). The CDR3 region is CASSPWTGMNTEAFF. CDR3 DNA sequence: TGTGCCAGCAGCCCGTGGACAGGGATGAACACTGAAGCTTTCTTT.

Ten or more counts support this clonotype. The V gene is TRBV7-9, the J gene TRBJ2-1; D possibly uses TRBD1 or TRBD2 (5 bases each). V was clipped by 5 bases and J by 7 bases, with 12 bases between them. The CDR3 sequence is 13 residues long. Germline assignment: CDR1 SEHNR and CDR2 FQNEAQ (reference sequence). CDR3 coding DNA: TGTGCCAGCAGCCCCCGGGACCGAAATGAGCAGTTCTTC. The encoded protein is CASSPRDRNEQFF.

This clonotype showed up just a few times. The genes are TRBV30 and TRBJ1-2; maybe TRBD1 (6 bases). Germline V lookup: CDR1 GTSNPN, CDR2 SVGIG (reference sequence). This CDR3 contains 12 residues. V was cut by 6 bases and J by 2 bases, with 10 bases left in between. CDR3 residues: CACNTGNYGYTF. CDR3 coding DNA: TGTGCCTGCAACACAGGGAACTATGGCTACACCTTC.

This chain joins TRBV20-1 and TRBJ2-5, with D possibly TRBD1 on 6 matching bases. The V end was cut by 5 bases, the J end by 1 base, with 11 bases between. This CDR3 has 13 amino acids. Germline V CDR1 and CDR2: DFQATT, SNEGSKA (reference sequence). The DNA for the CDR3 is TGCAGTGCTCCCCCCAGGGGCCAAGAGACCCAGTACTTC. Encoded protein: CSAPPRGQETQYF.

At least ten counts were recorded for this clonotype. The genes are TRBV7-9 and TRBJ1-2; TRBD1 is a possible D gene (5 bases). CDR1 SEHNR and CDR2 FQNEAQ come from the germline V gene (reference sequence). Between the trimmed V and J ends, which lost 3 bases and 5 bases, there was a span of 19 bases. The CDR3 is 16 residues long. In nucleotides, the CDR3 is TGTGCCAGCAGCTTTTACGCAGGGTTCGCTATTTATGGCTACACCTTC. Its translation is CASSFYAGFAIYGYTF.

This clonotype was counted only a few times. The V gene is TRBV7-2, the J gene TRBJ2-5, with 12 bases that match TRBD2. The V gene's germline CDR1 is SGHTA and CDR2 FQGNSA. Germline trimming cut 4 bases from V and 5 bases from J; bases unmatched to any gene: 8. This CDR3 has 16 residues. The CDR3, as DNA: TGTGCCAGCAGCTGGCCGACTAGCGGGGGTCGCGAGACCCAGTACTTC. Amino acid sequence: CASSWPTSGGRETQYF.

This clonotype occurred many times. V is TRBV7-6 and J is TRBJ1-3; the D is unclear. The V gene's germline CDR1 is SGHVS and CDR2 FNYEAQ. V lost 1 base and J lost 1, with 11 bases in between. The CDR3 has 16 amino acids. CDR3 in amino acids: CASSLGVGRSGNTIYF. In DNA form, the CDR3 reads TGTGCCAGCAGCTTAGGTGTAGGGAGGTCTGGAAACACCATATATTTT.

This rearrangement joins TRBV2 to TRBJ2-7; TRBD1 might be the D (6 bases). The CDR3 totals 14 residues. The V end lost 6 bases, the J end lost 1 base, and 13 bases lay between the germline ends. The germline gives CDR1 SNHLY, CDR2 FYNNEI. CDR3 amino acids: CASRETTGSYEQYF. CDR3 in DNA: TGTGCCAGCAGGGAAACAACAGGGTCCTACGAGCAGTACTTC.

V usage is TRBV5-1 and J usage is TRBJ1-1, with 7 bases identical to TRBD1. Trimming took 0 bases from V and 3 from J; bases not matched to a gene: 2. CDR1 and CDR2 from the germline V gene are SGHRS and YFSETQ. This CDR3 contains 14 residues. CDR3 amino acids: CASSLGTGDTEAFF. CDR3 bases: TGCGCCAGCAGCTTGGGAACAGGGGACACTGAAGCTTTCTTT.

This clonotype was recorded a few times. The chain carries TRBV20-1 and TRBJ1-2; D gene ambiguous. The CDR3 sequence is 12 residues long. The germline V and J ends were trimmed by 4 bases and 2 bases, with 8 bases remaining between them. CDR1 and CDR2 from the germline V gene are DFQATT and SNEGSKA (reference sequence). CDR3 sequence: CSATDGNYGYTF. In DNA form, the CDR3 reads TGCAGTGCTACAGACGGAAACTATGGCTACACCTTC.

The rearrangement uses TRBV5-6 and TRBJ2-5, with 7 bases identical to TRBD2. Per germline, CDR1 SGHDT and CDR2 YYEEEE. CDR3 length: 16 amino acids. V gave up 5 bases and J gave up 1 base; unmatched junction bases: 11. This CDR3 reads CASSRTSSGIQETQYF. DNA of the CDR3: TGTGCCAGCAGTCGGACTAGTAGTGGCATCCAAGAGACCCAGTACTTC.